Presented here are 28 T cell receptor beta chains from one specimen sequenced in a study of neurological immune-mediated disorders. Time point in this sample: longitudinal time-point 2. Each CDR3 protein is one row after TCRdb ran MiXCR on the 5' RACE reads. There are tens of thousands of distinct CDR3 sequences in the sample; 10% to 15% occur only once, and around 2.3% lies in the top ten. The sequencing input was PBMCs. The receptors stem from a woman aged 40 to 50 in good health.

This clonotype was counted ten times or more. The J gene is TRBJ2-5, the V gene TRBV14; D may be TRBD1 (6 bases). V lost 4 bases and J lost 2, with 14 bases in between. The CDR3 is 15 amino acids. Germline V gives CDR1 SGHDN, CDR2 FVKESK. The CDR3 loop reads CASSRLDRTQETQYF. In DNA form, the CDR3 reads TGTGCCAGCAGCCGACTCGACAGGACTCAAGAGACCCAGTACTTC.

This clonotype was detected ten times or more. The J gene is TRBJ2-3, the V gene TRBV5-8; D assignment may be TRBD1 or TRBD2 (6 bases each). The germline V and J ends were trimmed by 0 bases and 4 bases, with 12 bases remaining between them. In germline, CDR1 is SGHTS, CDR2 YDEGEE. CDR3 length: 15 residues. CDR3 in amino acids: CASSLEGGLSDTQYF. In nucleotides, the CDR3 is TGTGCCAGCAGCTTGGAGGGGGGTCTATCAGATACGCAGTATTTT.

The chain employs TRBV7-8 and TRBJ2-1, with unresolved D. V was clipped by 0 bases and J by 8 bases, with 5 bases between them. This CDR3 is built from 12 residues. The germline V gene has CDR1 SGHVS and CDR2 FQNEAQ. In DNA, the CDR3 is TGTGCCAGCAGCTTAGCGGTACATGAGCAGTTCTTC. Translated, it gives CASSLAVHEQFF. Using reference TRBV7-8 and TRBJ2-1 for the parts outside the CDR3, the full variable domain is GAGVSQSPRYKVAKRGQDVALRCDPISGHVSLFWYQQALGQGPEFLTYFQNEAQLDKSGLPSDRFFAERPEGSVSTLKIQRTQQEDSAVYLCASSLAVHEQFFGPGTRLTVL.

This clonotype is classed as medium-sized (0.01 to 0.1%). J is TRBJ2-1 and V is TRBV10-3; 7 bases are a match to TRBD1. Germline V gene lookup returns CDR1 ENHRY and CDR2 SYGVKD. The CDR3 loop spans 14 amino acids. The junction had 0 bases not matched to a gene; V was cut back by 4 bases and J by 0 bases. The CDR3 sequence: CAISAGGSYNEQFF. Here the CDR3 DNA reads TGTGCCATCAGTGCAGGGGGCTCCTACAATGAGCAGTTCTTC.

In this sample, this clonotype turned up many times. The chain has TRBV6-6 and TRBJ2-1, with TRBD2 identical over 8 bases. CDR3 size: 15 residues. The V gene end was trimmed by 5 bases and the J gene end by 5 bases; junction bases not matched to a gene: 8. Looked up from germline, CDR1 is MNHNY and CDR2 is SVGAGI (reference sequence). CDR3 sequence: CASSPGGAMNNEQFF. CDR3 coding DNA: TGTGCCAGCAGTCCCGGGGGGGCTATGAACAATGAGCAGTTCTTC.

In this sample, this clonotype turned up many times. The CDR3 sequence: CASSGMSSGNTIYF. DNA for the CDR3: TGTGCCAGCAGCGGGATGAGCTCTGGAAACACCATATATTTT. V usage is TRBV9 and J usage is TRBJ1-3; no reliable D call. V lost 3 bases, J lost 0 bases, and 7 bases lay in between. CDR3 size: 14 residues. CDR1 is SGDLS, CDR2 YYNGEE, per germline. Full variable domain (missing parts from reference TRBV9 and TRBJ1-3): DSGVTQTPKHLITATGQRVTLRCSPRSGDLSVYWYQQSLDQGLQFLIQYYNGEERAKGNILERFSAQQFPDLHSELNLSSLELGDSALYFCASSGMSSGNTIYFGEGSWLTVV.

V is TRBV9 and J is TRBJ2-7; possibly TRBD1 or TRBD2 for D (5 bases each). The V gene's germline CDR1 is SGDLS and CDR2 YYNGEE. The CDR3 runs to 14 residues. V shed 7 bases and J shed 0 bases, with 14 bases lying between them. The CDR3 spells CASCGNGGSYEQYF. The DNA for the CDR3 is TGTGCCAGCTGCGGTAATGGGGGCTCCTACGAGCAGTACTTC.

Many counts were recorded for this clonotype. V and J are TRBV7-2 and TRBJ1-2; D is undetermined. The V and J ends lost 5 bases and 4 bases respectively, with 11 bases between them. The CDR3 has 13 amino acids. Germline CDR1 and CDR2: SGHTA and FQGNSA. The CDR3 protein is CASSLAVSYGYTF. CDR3 sequence (DNA): TGTGCCAGCAGCCTGGCAGTAAGCTATGGCTACACCTTC. The whole variable domain, filled in from reference TRBV7-2 and TRBJ1-2, reads GAGVSQSPSNKVTEKGKDVELRCDPISGHTALYWYRQSLGQGLEFLIYFQGNSAPDKSGLPSDRFSAERTGGSVSTLTIQRTQQEDSAVYLCASSLAVSYGYTFGSGTRLTVV.

This clonotype came up many times. This rearrangement joins TRBV7-2 to TRBJ2-1; D is possibly TRBD2 (5 bases). Germline V gene data show CDR1 as SGHTA and CDR2 as FQGNSA. Trimming took 7 bases from V and 2 from J, leaving 15 bases between them. This CDR3 is built from 15 residues. This CDR3 reads CASIWEAATYNEQFF. The CDR3 DNA follows: TGTGCCAGCATTTGGGAAGCGGCAACCTACAATGAGCAGTTCTTC.

This clonotype was seen at least ten times. The chain joins TRBV7-2 to TRBJ2-1; tentatively, D is TRBD1 (6 bases). V was trimmed by 5 bases and J by 0 bases, leaving 11 bases between them. Germline CDR1 reads SGHTA; CDR2 reads FQGNSA. The CDR3 has 15 residues. The CDR3 region is CASSPRTASYNEQFF. CDR3 DNA: TGTGCCAGCAGCCCCAGGACAGCCTCCTACAATGAGCAGTTCTTC.

This clonotype was detected only once. Compared with germline, one end of the junction differs, possibly owing to a read error. For the CDR3, the DNA is TGTTCCAGCAATGCCATGGATGGCTACACCTTC. Translated: CSSNAMDGYTF. The chain links TRBV2 to TRBJ1-2; no reliable D call. CDR3 length equals 11 residues. Germline V gives CDR1 SNHLY, CDR2 FYNNEI.

With respect to this clonotype: This may be a read error, as it is one base from a much larger clone. Since no conserved phenylalanine or tryptophan closes the CDR3, a read error is the likely cause. V gene TRBV7-2 combines with J gene TRBJ2-7; D is unclear. The CDR3 extends over 11 amino acids. V shed 2 bases and J shed 5 bases, with 4 bases lying between them. Germline V gene data show CDR1 as SGHTA and CDR2 as FQGNSA. CDR3 residues: CASSLLNEQYL. DNA for the CDR3: TGTGCCAGCAGCTTATTGAACGAGCAGTACCTC.

This clonotype has at least ten counts. The rearrangement links TRBV28 to TRBJ1-4; the D is unclear. In germline, CDR1 is MDHEN, CDR2 SYDVKM. The CDR3 contains 16 residues. The ends were cut back, 5 bases at V and 4 bases at J, with 17 bases in the middle. The CDR3 region is CASSRPIGGNNEKLFF. CDR3 DNA: TGTGCCAGCAGTCGACCAATCGGAGGCAATAATGAAAAACTGTTTTTT.

The gene calls are TRBV4-3 and TRBJ2-7; weak D call: TRBD1 (5 bases). The V end was cut by 1 base, the J end by 2 bases, with 12 bases between. This CDR3 is built from 15 residues. In germline, CDR1 is LGHNA, CDR2 YSLEER. CDR3 DNA sequence: TGCGCCAGCAGCCAAGGGTGGAAGGGGACCTACGAGCAGTACTTC. It yields the protein CASSQGWKGTYEQYF.

In its sample, this clonotype was seen many times. V is TRBV6-2 or TRBV6-3 and J is TRBJ1-3; D possibly corresponds to TRBD1 (5 bases). The CDR3 loop spans 15 amino acids. Germline V gene data show CDR1 as MNHEY and CDR2 as SVGEGT. The ends were cut back, 8 bases at V and 2 bases at J, with 16 bases in the middle. The CDR3 protein is CASGTQVVPGNTIYF. The CDR3 DNA reads as TGTGCCAGCGGGACTCAAGTGGTTCCTGGAAACACCATATATTTT.

A remark on this clonotype: A read error may be the cause here, since a much bigger clone is one base away. The V and J genes are TRBV20-1 and TRBJ2-5, with D possibly being TRBD1 or TRBD2 (6 bases each). Between the trimmed V and J ends, which lost 0 bases and 9 bases, there was a span of 17 bases. This CDR3 has 14 amino acids. CDR1 and CDR2 from the germline V gene are DFQATT and SNEGSKA (reference sequence). As DNA, the CDR3 is TGCAGTGCTAGAGATCAGGAGGGGGTCGAATCCCAGTACTTC. It yields the protein CSARDQEGVESQYF.

The table lists this clonotype with many counts. This chain joins TRBV27 and TRBJ2-1; D gene ambiguous. Germline CDR1 and CDR2: MNHEY and SMNVEV (reference sequence). There are 13 residues in the CDR3. V was shortened by 1 base and J by 7 bases, with 8 bases between the two germline ends. This CDR3 reads CASSLLLGNEQFF. The CDR3, as DNA: TGTGCCAGCAGTTTATTATTGGGAAATGAGCAGTTCTTC.

This clonotype was counted at least ten times. The V and J genes are TRBV19 and TRBJ1-1; maybe TRBD1 (5 bases). Germline V gives CDR1 LNHDA, CDR2 SQIVND (reference sequence). This CDR3 is 13 amino acids long. The ends were cut back, 1 base at V and 6 bases at J, with 9 bases in the middle. The CDR3 sequence is CASSIGGDAEAFF. CDR3 DNA sequence: TGTGCCAGTAGTATAGGGGGCGACGCTGAAGCTTTCTTT.

In its sample, this clonotype was seen many times. J is TRBJ2-3 and V is TRBV5-1; 13 bases agree with TRBD2. Trimming cost V 3 bases and J 4 bases; bases outside gene matches: 5. The CDR3 runs to 16 residues. Germline CDR1 and CDR2: SGHRS and YFSETQ. CDR3 residues: CASSSGTSGTADTQYF. The CDR3 bases are TGCGCCAGCAGCTCCGGGACTAGCGGGACAGCAGATACGCAGTATTTT.

In its sample, this clonotype was seen once. Just one base apart from a much larger clone, this may be a read error. This chain uses TRBV6-2 or TRBV6-3 with TRBJ2-1; a weak D match, TRBD1 (6 bases). The germline gives CDR1 MNHEY, CDR2 SVGEGT. This CDR3 spans 15 amino acids. V lost 8 bases to trimming and J lost 7 bases, with 21 bases between them. CDR3 protein: CASRPRRQGINEQFF. The CDR3 DNA follows: TGTGCCAGCCGCCCCCGGAGGCAGGGGATAAATGAGCAGTTCTTC.

Ten or more counts support this clonotype. The chain combines TRBV3-1 with TRBJ2-7; tentatively, D is TRBD1 or TRBD2 (5 bases each). This CDR3 is 14 amino acids long. Germline V CDR1 and CDR2: LGHDT, YNNKEL (reference sequence). The V end lost 5 bases, the J end lost 2 bases, and 13 bases lay between the germline ends. CDR3 in DNA: TGTGCCAGCAGCGCCGGGGACGGACCCTACGAGCAGTACTTC. It specifies CASSAGDGPYEQYF.

This clonotype was recorded many times. V and J are TRBV20-1 and TRBJ2-1; 8 bases match TRBD2. V lost 5 bases to trimming and J lost 4 bases; unmatched junction nucleotides: 10. Per germline, CDR1 DFQATT and CDR2 SNEGSKA (reference sequence). The CDR3 extends over 15 amino acids. In DNA form, the CDR3 reads TGCAGTGCTGACACGCACGGGGGGGCTTACAATGAGCAGTTCTTC. Its protein product is CSADTHGGAYNEQFF.

This clonotype is categorized as medium-sized (0.01 to 0.1%). This rearrangement joins TRBV20-1 to TRBJ1-2, with D perhaps matching TRBD1 (5 bases). Germline V gene sequence: CDR1 DFQATT, CDR2 SNEGSKA (reference sequence). Trimming shortened V by 5 bases and J by 8 bases, and 15 bases separated the two germline ends. The CDR3 spans 12 residues. CDR3 coding DNA: TGCAGTGCTCTCCGGGACTCTGGGGGCTACACCTTC. As protein: CSALRDSGGYTF.

This clonotype was seen ten or more times. The genes are TRBV5-6 and TRBJ1-2, with D hard to call. The CDR3 sequence is 12 residues long. Trimming shortened V by 5 bases and J by 4 bases, and 9 bases separated the two germline ends. Per the germline V gene, CDR1 is SGHDT and CDR2 is YYEEEE. DNA for the CDR3: TGTGCCAGCAGGAAGATGCCCTATGGCTACACCTTC. Protein: CASRKMPYGYTF.

At least ten counts were recorded for this clonotype. The rearrangement uses TRBV10-3 and TRBJ2-1; 8 bases map to TRBD2. This CDR3 region has 15 residues. V lost 3 bases to trimming and J lost 6 bases; unmatched junction nucleotides: 7. Per germline, CDR1 ENHRY and CDR2 SYGVKD. CDR3 residues: CAISDTSGSINEQFF. DNA for the CDR3: TGTGCCATCAGTGATACTAGCGGTTCGATCAATGAGCAGTTCTTC.

This clonotype was observed at least ten times. The chain couples TRBV29-1 to TRBJ1-1; D is undetermined. Trimming took off 4 bases at V and 1 base at J, with 7 bases between the two ends. In germline, CDR1 is SQVTM, CDR2 ANQGSEA. This CDR3 contains 12 residues. The DNA for the CDR3 is TGCAGCGTTGGAAGGCGGAACACTGAAGCTTTCTTT. This sequence encodes CSVGRRNTEAFF.

This clonotype has a count of ten or more. The chain employs TRBV21-1 and TRBJ2-1; no check of the table's D call, TRBD2, against the DNA was made. TRBV21-1 represents a pseudogene. The CDR3 covers 18 residues. The CDR3 protein is CASSKEYGLAGGRGEQFF. In DNA form, the CDR3 reads TGTGCCAGCAGCAAAGAATATGGACTAGCGGGAGGGCGAGGTGAGCAGTTCTTC.

The table lists this clonotype with many counts. The CDR3 reads CSAGLLAGVRSDTQYF. DNA for the CDR3: TGCAGTGCTGGACTCCTAGCGGGAGTACGTTCAGATACGCAGTATTTT. This chain joins TRBV20-1 and TRBJ2-3; 10 nucleotides agree with TRBD2. CDR1 is DFQATT and CDR2 is SNEGSKA in the germline V gene (reference sequence). The CDR3 covers 16 residues. J lost 4 bases, V lost 5 bases, and 12 bases had no gene match.